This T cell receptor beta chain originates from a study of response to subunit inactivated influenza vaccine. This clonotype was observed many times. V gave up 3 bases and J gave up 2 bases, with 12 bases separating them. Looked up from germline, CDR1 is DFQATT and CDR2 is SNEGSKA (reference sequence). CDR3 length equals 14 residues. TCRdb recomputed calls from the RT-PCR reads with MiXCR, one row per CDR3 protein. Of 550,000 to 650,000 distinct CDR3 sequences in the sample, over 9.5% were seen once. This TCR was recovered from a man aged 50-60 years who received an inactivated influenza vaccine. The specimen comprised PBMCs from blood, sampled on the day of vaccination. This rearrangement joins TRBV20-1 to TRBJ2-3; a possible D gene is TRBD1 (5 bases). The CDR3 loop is CSASRAPLTDTQYF. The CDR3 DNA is TGCAGTGCTAGCAGGGCGCCCCTCACAGATACGCAGTATTTT.